This T cell receptor (beta chain) appears in the sequencing data of a study of neurological immune-mediated disorders. This clonotype was seen at least ten times. The antigen remains unidentified. Whole-study results and caveats: The most TCR clonal expansion was seen in HTLV-1-associated myelopathy, and the least was seen in multiple sclerosis, which fell below healthy controls.

The CDR3 runs to 13 residues. CDR1 and CDR2 (germline): DFQATT, SNEGSKA (reference sequence). Unmatched junction bases numbered 5, after V lost 6 bases and J lost 5 bases. The authors obtained over 170 million TCR-beta sequences from 15-18 subjects per sequencing run. TCRdb fed the 5' RACE reads into MiXCR, producing one record per CDR3 protein. The data show 55,000 to 70,000 distinct CDR3 sequences, about 4% seen once. Sequenced material: PBMCs. V is TRBV20-1 and J is TRBJ1-4, with 8 bases fitting TRBD1. The clonotype originates from a man aged 25-45 years with multiple sclerosis. The DNA for the CDR3 is TGCAGTGCCCGACGGGACAGGAATGAAAAACTGTTTTTT. Amino acids: CSARRDRNEKLFF.